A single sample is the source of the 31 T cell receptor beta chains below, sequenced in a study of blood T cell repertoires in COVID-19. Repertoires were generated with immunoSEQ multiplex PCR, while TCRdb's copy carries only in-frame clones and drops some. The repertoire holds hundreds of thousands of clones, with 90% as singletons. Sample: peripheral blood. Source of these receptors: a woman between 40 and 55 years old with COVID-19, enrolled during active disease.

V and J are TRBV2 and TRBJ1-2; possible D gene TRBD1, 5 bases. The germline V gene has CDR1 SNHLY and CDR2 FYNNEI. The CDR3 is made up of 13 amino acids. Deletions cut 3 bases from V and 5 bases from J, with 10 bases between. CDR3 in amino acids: CASSETVRYGYTF. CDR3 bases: TGTGCCAGCAGTGAGACAGTCCGGTATGGCTACACCTTC.

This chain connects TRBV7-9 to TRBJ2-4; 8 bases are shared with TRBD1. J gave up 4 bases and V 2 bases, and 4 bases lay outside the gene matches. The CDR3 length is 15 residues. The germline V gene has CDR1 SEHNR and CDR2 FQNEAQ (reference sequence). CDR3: CASSLQGAHKNIQYF. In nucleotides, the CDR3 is TGTGCCAGCAGCTTACAGGGGGCGCATAAAAACATTCAGTACTTC.

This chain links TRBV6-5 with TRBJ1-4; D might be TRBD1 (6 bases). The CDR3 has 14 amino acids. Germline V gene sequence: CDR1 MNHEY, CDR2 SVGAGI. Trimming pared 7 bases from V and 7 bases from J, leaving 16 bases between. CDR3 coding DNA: TGTGCCAGCAAAGGGGGGGCCGGCGGTGAAAAACTGTTTTTT. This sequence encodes CASKGGAGGEKLFF.

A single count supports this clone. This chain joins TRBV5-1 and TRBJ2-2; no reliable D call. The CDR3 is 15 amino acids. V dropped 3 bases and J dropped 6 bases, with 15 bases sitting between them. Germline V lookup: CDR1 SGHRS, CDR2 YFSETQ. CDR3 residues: CASSWKSSQAGELFF. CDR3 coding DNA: TGCGCCAGCAGCTGGAAATCATCCCAGGCCGGGGAGCTGTTTTTT. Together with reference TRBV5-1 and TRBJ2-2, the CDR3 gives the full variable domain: KAGVTQTPRYLIKTRGQQVTLSCSPISGHRSVSWYQQTPGQGLQFLFEYFSETQRNKGNFPGRFSGRQFSNSRSEMNVSTLELGDSALYLCASSWKSSQAGELFFGEGSRLTVL.

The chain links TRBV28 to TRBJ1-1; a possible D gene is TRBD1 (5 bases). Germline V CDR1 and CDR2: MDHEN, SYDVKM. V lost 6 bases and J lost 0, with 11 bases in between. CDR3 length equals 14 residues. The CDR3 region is CASREGVMNTEAFF. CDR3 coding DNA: TGTGCCAGCAGGGAAGGGGTGATGAACACTGAAGCTTTCTTT.

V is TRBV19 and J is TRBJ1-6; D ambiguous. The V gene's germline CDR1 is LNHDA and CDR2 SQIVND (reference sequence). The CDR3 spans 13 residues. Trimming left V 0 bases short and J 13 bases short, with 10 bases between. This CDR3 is CASSIDFARPLHF. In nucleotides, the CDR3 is TGTGCCAGTAGTATAGATTTCGCGAGGCCCCTCCACTTT.

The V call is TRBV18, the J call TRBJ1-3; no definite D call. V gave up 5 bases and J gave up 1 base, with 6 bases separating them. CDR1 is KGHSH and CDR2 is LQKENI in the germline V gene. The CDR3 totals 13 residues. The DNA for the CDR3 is TGTGCCAGCTCAAGAGGTTCTGGAAACACCATATATTTT. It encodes CASSRGSGNTIYF. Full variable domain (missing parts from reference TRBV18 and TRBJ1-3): NAGVMQNPRHLVRRRGQEARLRCSPMKGHSHVYWYRQLPEEGLKFMVYLQKENIIDESGMPKERFSAEFPKEGPSILRIQQVVRGDSAAYFCASSRGSGNTIYFGEGSWLTVV.

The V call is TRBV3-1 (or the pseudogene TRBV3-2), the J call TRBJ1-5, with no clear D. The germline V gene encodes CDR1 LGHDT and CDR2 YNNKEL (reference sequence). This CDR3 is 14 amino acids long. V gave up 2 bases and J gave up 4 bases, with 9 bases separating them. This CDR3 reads CASSQRDGNQPQHF. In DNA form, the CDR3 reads TGTGCCAGCAGCCAACGGGATGGGAATCAGCCCCAGCATTTT.

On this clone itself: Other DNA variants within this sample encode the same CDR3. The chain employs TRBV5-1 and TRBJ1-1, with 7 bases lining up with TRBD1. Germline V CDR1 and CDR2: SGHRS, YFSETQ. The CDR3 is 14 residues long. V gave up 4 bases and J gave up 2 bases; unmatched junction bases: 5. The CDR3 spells CASSPGTANTEAFF. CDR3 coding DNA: TGCGCCAGCAGCCCCGGGACAGCTAACACTGAAGCTTTCTTT. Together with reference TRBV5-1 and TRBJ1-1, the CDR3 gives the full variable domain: KAGVTQTPRYLIKTRGQQVTLSCSPISGHRSVSWYQQTPGQGLQFLFEYFSETQRNKGNFPGRFSGRQFSNSRSEMNVSTLELGDSALYLCASSPGTANTEAFFGQGTRLTVV.

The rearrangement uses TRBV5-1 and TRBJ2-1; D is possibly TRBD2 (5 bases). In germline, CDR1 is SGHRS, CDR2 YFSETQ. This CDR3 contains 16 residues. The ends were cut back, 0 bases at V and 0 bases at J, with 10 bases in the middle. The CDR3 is CASSLDVGSSYNEQFF. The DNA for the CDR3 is TGCGCCAGCAGCTTGGATGTGGGGAGCTCCTACAATGAGCAGTTCTTC.

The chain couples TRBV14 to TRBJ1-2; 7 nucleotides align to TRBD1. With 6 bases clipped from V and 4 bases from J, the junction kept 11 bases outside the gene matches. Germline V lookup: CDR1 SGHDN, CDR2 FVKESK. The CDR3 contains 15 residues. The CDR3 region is CASRHTGDTRYGYTF. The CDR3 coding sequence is TGTGCCAGCAGACATACAGGGGACACCCGCTATGGCTACACCTTC. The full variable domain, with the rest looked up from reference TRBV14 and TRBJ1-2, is EAGVTQFPSHSVIEKGQTVTLRCDPISGHDNLYWYRRVMGKEIKFLLHFVKESKQDESGMPNNRFLAERTGGTYSTLKVQPAELEDSGVYFCASRHTGDTRYGYTFGSGTRLTVV.

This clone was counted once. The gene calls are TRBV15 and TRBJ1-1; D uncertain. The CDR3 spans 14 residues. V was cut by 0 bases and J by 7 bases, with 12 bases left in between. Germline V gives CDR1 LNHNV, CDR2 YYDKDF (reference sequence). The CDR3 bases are TGTGCCACCAGCAGAGAAGAAACTACCCTTGAAGCTTTCTTT. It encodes CATSREETTLEAFF.

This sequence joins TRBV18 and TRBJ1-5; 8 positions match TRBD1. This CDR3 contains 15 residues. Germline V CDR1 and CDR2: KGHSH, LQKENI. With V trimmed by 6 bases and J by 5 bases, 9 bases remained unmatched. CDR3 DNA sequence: TGTGCCAGCTCGGATTCACGACAGGGGCATCAGCCCCAGCATTTT. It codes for CASSDSRQGHQPQHF.

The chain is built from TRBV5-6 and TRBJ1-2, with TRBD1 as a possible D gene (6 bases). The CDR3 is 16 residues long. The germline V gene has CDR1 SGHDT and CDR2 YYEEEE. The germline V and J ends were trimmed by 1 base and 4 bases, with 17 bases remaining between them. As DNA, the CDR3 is TGTGCCAGCAGCTTGCCCTCAGGGGTGTTGGGCTATGGCTACACCTTC. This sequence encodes CASSLPSGVLGYGYTF.

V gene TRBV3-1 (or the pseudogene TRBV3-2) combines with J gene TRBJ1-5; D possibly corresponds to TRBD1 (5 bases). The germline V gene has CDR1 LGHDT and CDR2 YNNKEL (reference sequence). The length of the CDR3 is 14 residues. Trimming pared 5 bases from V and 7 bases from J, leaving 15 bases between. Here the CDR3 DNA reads TGTGCCAGCAGCAGGCAGGGCGCGGGGCAGCCCCAGCATTTT. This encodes CASSRQGAGQPQHF.

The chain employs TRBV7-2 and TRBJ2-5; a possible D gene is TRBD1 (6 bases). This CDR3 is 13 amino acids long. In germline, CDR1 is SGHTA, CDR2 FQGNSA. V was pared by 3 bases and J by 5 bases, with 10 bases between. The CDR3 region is CASSFRGGETQYF. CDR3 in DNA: TGTGCCAGCAGCTTCAGGGGTGGGGAGACCCAGTACTTC.

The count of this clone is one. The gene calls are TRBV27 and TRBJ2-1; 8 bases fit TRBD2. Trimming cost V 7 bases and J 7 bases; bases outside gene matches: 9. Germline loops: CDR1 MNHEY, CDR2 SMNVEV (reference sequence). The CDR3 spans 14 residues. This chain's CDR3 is CASNPGRGVNEQFF. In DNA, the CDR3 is TGTGCCAGCAACCCTGGGCGGGGGGTAAATGAGCAGTTCTTC.

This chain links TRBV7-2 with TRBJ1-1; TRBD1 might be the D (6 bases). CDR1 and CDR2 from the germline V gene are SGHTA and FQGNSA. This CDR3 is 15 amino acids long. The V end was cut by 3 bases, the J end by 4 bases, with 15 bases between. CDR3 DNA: TGTGCCAGCAGCTTGGACAGCAACCTGATCACTGAAGCTTTCTTT. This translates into CASSLDSNLITEAFF.

CDR3 protein: CASSLAPEVSYEQYF. DNA of the CDR3: TGTGCCAGCAGCTTAGCGCCGGAGGTCTCCTACGAGCAGTACTTC. The chain couples TRBV7-9 to TRBJ2-7; D might be TRBD2 (5 bases). The CDR3 is 15 amino acids. Trimming removed 0 bases from V and 0 bases from J, with 9 bases in between. From germline, CDR1 is SEHNR and CDR2 FQNEAQ (reference sequence).

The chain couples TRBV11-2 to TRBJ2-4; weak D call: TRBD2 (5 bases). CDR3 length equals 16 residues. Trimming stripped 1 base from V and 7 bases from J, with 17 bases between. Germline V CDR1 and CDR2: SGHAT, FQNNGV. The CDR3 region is CASSLGFGGPWNIQYF. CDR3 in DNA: TGTGCCAGCAGCTTAGGGTTTGGCGGGCCGTGGAACATTCAGTACTTC.

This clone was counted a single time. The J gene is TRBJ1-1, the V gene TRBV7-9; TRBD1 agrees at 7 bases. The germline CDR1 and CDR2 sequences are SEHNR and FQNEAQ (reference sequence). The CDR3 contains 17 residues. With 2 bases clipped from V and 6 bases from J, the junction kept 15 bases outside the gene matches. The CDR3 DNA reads TGTGCCAGCAGCTTAAGGCAGGTGACGACAGGGAGGCCTGAAGCTTTCTTT. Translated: CASSLRQVTTGRPEAFF.

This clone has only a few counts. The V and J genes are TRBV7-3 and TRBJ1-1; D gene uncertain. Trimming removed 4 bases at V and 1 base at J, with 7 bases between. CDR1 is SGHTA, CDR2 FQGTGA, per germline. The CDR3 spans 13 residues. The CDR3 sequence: CASSYHPNTEAFF. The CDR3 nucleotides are TGTGCCAGCAGCTATCATCCGAACACTGAAGCTTTCTTT.

The CDR3 DNA reads TGTGCCAGCAGCTTAGAGCGCACAGATACGCAGTATTTT. This gives the protein CASSLERTDTQYF. V usage is TRBV7-2 and J usage is TRBJ2-3; the D is unclear. Trimming took 1 base from V and 1 from J, leaving 3 bases between them. Germline CDR1 and CDR2: SGHTA and FQGNSA. The CDR3 spans 13 residues.

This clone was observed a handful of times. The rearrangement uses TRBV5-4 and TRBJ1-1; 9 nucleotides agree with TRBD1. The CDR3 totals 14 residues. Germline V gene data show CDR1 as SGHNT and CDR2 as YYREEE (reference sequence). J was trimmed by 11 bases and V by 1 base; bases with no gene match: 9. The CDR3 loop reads CASSLPGQGEGAFF. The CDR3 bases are TGTGCCAGCAGCTTGCCGGGACAGGGAGAAGGCGCTTTCTTT.

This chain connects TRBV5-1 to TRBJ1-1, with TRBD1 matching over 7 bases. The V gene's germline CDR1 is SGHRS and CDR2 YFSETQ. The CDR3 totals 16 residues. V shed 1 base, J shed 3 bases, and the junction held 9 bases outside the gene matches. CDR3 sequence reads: CASSLSEGAQYTEAFF. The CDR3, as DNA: TGCGCCAGCAGCTTGTCTGAGGGGGCCCAATACACTGAAGCTTTCTTT.

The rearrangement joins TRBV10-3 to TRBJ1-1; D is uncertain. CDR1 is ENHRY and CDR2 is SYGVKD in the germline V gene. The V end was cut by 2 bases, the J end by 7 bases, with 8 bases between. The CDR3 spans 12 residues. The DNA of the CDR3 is TGTGCCATCAGTGAGATCGGGAGTGAAGCTTTCTTT. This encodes CAISEIGSEAFF.

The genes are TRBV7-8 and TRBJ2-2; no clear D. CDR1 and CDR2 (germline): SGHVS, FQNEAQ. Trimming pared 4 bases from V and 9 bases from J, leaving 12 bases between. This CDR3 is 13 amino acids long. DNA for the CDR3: TGTGCCAGCAGCTCCTCCGTGGCCAGGGAGCTGTTTTTT. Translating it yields CASSSSVARELFF.

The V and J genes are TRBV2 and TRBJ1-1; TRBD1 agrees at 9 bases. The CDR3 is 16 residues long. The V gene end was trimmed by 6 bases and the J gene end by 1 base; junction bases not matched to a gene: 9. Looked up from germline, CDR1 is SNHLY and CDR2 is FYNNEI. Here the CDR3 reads CASRDGDRVKNTEAFF. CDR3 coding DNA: TGTGCCAGCAGGGATGGGGACAGGGTTAAGAACACTGAAGCTTTCTTT.

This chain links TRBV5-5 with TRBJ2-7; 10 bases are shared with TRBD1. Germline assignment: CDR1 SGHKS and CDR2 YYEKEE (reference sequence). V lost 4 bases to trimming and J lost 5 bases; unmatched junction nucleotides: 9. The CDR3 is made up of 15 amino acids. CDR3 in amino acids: CASSLSTGTGDEQYF. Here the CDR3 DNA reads TGTGCCAGCAGCCTGAGTACCGGGACAGGGGACGAGCAGTACTTC.

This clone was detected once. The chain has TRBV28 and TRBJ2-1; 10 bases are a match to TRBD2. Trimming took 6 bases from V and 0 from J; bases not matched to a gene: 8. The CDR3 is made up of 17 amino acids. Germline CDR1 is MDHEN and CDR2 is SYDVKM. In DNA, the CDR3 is TGTGCCAGCAGACTAGCGGGAATTCCTAGCTCCTACAATGAGCAGTTCTTC. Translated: CASRLAGIPSSYNEQFF.

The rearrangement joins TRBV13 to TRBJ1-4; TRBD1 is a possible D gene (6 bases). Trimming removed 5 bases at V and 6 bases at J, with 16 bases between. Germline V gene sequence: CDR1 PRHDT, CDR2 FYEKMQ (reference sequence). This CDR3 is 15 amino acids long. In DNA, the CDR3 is TGTGCCAGCAGCCAAACCGGGACAAGTGATGAAAAACTGTTTTTT. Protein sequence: CASSQTGTSDEKLFF.